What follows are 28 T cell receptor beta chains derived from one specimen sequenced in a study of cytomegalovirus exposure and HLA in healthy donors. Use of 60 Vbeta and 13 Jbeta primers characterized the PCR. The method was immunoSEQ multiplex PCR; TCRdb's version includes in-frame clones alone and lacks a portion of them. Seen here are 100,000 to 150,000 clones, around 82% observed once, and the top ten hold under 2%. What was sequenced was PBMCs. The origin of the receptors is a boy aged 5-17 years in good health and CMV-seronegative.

The CDR3 DNA reads as TGTGCCAGCAGCGTCCAGGATGCTAACTATGGCTACACCTTC. Translating gives CASSVQDANYGYTF. The V gene is TRBV9, the J gene TRBJ1-2, with D unclear. Trimming took off 2 bases at V and 0 bases at J, with 8 bases between the two ends. Germline CDR1 SGDLS, CDR2 YYNGEE. The CDR3 spans 14 residues.

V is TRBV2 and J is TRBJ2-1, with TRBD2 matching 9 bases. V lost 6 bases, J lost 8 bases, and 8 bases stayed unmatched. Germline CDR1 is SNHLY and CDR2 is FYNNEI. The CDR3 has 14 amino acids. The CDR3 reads CASRLAGAVDEQFF. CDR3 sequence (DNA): TGTGCCAGCAGGTTAGCGGGGGCGGTGGATGAGCAGTTCTTC.

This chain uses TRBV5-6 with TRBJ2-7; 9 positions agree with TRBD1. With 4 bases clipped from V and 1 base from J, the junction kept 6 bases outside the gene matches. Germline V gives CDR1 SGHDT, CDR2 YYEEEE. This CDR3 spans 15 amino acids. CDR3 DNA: TGTGCCAGCAGCAAAGGGACAGGGATATCCTACGAGCAGTACTTC. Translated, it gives CASSKGTGISYEQYF.

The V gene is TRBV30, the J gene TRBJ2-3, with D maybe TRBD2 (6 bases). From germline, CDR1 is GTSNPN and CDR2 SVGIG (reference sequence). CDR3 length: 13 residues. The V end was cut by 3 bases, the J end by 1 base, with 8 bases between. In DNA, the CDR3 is TGTGCCTGGAGGTCTAGCGGCACAGATACGCAGTATTTT. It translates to CAWRSSGTDTQYF. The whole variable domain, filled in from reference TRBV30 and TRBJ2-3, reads SQTIHQWPATLVQPVGSPLSLECTVEGTSNPNLYWYRQAAGRGLQLLFYSVGIGQISSEVPQNLSASRPQDRQFILSSKKLLLSDSGFYLCAWRSSGTDTQYFGPGTRLTVL.

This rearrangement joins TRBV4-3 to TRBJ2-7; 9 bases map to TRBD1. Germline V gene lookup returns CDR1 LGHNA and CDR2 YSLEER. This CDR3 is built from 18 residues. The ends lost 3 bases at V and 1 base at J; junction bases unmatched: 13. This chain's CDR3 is CASSHERRGDRVSYEQYF. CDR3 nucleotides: TGCGCCAGCAGCCACGAAAGAAGGGGGGACAGGGTATCCTACGAGCAGTACTTC.

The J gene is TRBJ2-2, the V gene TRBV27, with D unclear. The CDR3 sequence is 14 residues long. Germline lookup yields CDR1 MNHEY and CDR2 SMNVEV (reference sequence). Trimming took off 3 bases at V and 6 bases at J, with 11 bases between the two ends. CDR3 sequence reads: CASSFSGWSGELFF. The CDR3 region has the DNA TGTGCCAGCAGTTTCTCCGGGTGGTCCGGGGAGCTGTTTTTT.

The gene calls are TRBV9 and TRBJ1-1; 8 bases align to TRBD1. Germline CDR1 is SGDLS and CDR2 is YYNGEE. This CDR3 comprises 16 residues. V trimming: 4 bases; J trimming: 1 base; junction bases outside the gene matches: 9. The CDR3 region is CASSLLTGQGNTEAFF. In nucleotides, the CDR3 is TGTGCCAGCAGCCTCCTCACCGGACAGGGGAACACTGAAGCTTTCTTT.

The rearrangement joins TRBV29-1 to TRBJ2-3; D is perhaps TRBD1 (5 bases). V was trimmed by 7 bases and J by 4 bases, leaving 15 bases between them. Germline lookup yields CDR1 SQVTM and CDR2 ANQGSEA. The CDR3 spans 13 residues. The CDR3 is CSERTPLADTQYF. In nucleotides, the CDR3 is TGCAGCGAACGGACACCCCTTGCAGATACGCAGTATTTT.

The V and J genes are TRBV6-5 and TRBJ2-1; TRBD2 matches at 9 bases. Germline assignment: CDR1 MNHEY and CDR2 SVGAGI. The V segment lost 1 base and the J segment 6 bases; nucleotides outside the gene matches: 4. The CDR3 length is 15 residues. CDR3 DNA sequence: TGTGCCAGCAGTTACTGGCGGGAGGGGGCCAATGAGCAGTTCTTC. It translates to CASSYWREGANEQFF.

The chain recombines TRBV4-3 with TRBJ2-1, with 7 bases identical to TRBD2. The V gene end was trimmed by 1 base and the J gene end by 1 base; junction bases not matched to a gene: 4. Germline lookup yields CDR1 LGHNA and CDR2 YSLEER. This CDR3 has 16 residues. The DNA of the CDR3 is TGCGCCAGCAGCCAAGGGCCGCGGGGGTCCTACAATGAGCAGTTCTTC. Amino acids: CASSQGPRGSYNEQFF.

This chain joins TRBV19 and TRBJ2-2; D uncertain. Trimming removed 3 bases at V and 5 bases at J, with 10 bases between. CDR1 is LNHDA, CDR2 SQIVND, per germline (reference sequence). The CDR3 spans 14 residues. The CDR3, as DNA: TGTGCCAGTAGTATTCCCCTATCGACCGGGGAGCTGTTTTTT. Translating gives CASSIPLSTGELFF.

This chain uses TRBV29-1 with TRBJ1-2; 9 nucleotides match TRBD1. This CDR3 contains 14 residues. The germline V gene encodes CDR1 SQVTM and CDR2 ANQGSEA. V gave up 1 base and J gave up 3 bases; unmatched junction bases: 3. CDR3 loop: CSVEAQGADYGYTF. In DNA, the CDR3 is TGCAGCGTTGAAGCACAGGGGGCAGACTATGGCTACACCTTC.

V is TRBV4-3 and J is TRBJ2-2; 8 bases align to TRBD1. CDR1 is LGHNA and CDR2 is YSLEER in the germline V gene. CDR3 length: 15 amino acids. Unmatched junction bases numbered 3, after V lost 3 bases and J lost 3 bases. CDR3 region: CASSHGQGDTGELFF. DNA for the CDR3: TGCGCCAGCAGCCACGGACAGGGAGACACCGGGGAGCTGTTTTTT.

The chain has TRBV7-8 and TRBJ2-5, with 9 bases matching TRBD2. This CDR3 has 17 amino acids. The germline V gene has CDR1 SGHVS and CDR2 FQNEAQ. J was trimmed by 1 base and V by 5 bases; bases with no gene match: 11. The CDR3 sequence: CASSAPSSGRFQETQYF. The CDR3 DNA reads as TGTGCCAGCAGCGCCCCTTCGAGCGGGAGGTTCCAAGAGACCCAGTACTTC.

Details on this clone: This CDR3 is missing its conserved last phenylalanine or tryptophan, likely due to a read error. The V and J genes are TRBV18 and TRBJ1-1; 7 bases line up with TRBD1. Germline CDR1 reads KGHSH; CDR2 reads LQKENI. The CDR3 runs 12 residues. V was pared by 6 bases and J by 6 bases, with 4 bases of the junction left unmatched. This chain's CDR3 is CASSLQGAEAFL. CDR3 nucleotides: TGTGCCAGCTCCCTCCAGGGGGCTGAAGCTTTCCTT.

CDR3 sequence reads: CSAPQGNEQFF. The CDR3 DNA reads TGCAGTGCGCCACAGGGGAATGAGCAGTTCTTC. This chain connects TRBV20-1 to TRBJ2-1; 7 bases match TRBD1. The V gene end was trimmed by 6 bases and the J gene end by 7 bases; junction bases not matched to a gene: 3. CDR3 size: 11 residues. CDR1 is DFQATT and CDR2 is SNEGSKA in the germline V gene (reference sequence).

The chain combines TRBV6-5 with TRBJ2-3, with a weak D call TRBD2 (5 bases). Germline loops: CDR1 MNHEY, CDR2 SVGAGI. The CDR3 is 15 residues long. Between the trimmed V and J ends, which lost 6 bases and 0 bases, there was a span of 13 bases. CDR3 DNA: TGTGCCAGCAGCCCCTCGGACTCTAGCACAGATACGCAGTATTTT. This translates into CASSPSDSSTDTQYF.

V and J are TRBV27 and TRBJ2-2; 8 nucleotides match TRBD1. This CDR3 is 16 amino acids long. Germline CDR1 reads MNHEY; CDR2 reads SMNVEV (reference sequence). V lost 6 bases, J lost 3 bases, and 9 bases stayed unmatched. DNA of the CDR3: TGTGCCAGCAGCTCCCATCAGGGGGCGCACACCGGGGAGCTGTTTTTT. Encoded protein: CASSSHQGAHTGELFF.

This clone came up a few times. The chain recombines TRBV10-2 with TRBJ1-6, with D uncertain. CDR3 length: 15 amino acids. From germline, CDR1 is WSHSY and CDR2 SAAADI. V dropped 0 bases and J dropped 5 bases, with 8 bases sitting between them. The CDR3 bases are TGCGCCAGCAGTGAGTCGACTCGGGATAATTCACCCCTCCACTTT. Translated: CASSESTRDNSPLHF.

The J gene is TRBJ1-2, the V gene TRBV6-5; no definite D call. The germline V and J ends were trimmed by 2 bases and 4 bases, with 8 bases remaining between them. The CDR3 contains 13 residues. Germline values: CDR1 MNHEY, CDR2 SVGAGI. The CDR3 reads CASSYAGSYGYTF. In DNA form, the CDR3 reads TGTGCCAGCAGTTACGCCGGGTCCTATGGCTACACCTTC.

For the CDR3, the DNA is TGTGCCAGCAGCGAAATCCGGGACACCTATGGCTACACCTTC. Protein sequence: CASSEIRDTYGYTF. J is TRBJ1-2 and V is TRBV7-2; possibly TRBD1 for D (6 bases). Germline-derived CDR1 and CDR2 are SGHTA and FQGNSA. V lost 5 bases and J lost 4, with 14 bases in between. This CDR3 has 14 amino acids.

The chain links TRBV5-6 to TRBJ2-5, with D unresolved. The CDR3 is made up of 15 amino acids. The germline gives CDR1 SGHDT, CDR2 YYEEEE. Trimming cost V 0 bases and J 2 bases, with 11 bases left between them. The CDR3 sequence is CASSLGQTTQETQYF. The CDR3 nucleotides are TGTGCCAGCAGCTTGGGTCAGACGACTCAAGAGACCCAGTACTTC.

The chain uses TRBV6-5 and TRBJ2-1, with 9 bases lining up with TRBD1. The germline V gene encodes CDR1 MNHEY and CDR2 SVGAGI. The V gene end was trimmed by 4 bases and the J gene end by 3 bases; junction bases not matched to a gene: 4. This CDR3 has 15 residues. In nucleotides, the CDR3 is TGTGCCAGCAGTTTGTCGGACAGGGGCTACAATGAGCAGTTCTTC. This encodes CASSLSDRGYNEQFF.

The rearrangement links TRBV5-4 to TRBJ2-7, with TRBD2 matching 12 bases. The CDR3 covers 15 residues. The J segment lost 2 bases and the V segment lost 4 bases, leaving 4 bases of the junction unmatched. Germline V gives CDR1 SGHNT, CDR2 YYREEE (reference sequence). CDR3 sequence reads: CASSTGTSGPYEQYF. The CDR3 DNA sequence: TGTGCCAGCAGCACCGGGACTAGCGGGCCCTACGAGCAGTACTTC.

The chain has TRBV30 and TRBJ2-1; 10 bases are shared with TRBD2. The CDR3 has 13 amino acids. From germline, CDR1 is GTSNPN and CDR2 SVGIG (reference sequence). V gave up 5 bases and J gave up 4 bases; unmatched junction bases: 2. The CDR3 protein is CAWGTSDYNEQFF. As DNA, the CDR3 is TGTGCCTGGGGGACTAGCGATTACAATGAGCAGTTCTTC.

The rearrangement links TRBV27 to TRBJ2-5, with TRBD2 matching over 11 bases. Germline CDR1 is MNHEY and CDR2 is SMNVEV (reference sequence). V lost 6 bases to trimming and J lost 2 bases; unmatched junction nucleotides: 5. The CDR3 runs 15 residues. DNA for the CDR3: TGTGCCAGCAGCCAGGGACTAGCGGAGCAAGAGACCCAGTACTTC. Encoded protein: CASSQGLAEQETQYF.

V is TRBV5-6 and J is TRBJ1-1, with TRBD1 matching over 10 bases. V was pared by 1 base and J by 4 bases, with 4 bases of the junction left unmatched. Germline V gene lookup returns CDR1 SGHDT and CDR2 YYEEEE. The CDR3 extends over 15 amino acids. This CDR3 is CASSLLRTGGTEAFF. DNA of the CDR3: TGTGCCAGCAGCTTGCTGAGGACAGGGGGCACTGAAGCTTTCTTT.

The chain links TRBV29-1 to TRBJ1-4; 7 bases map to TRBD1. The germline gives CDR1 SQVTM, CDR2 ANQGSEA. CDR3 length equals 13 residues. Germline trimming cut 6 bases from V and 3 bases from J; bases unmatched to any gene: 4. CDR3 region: CSVGTAANEKLFF. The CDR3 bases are TGCAGCGTAGGGACAGCCGCTAATGAAAAACTGTTTTTT.